These T cell receptor beta chains were read from a single sample in a study of blood T cell repertoires in COVID-19. The method was immunoSEQ multiplex PCR; TCRdb's version includes in-frame clones alone and lacks a portion of them. Seen here are approximately 240,000 clones, 75% to 85% observed once, and the top ten hold 1.2% to 1.5%. The sequenced sample consisted of peripheral blood. All receptors derive from a woman in her thirties or forties who had recovered from COVID-19. The CDR3 runs from the conserved cysteine through the conserved F or W. A D gene is named only where the DNA matches it firmly. Size is stated for part of the rows, as once, few or many counts, or as a class when the clone is expanded.

TRBD1	TRBJ1-2	few	TRBV6-5	TGTGCCAGCAGTTACTCGGTCACAGGGGGTAACTATGGCTACACCTTC	CASSYSVTGGNYGYTF
NA	TRBJ1-4	NA	TRBV4-3	TGCGCCAGCAGCCAGGGACTGTCCTTTAGGGAAAAACTGTTTTTT	CASSQGLSFREKLFF
TRBD2	TRBJ2-1	NA	TRBV2	TGTGCCAGCAGTGAACTGCGGGGGGTATTGTTCTTC	CASSELRGVLFF
NA	TRBJ2-1	NA	TRBV9	TGTGCCAGCAGCGTATATAATGAGCAGTTCTTC	CASSVYNEQFF
NA	TRBJ2-1	NA	TRBV19	TGTGCCAGTAGTTCTTCAGCGAGCTCCTACAATGAGCAGTTCTTC	CASSSSASSYNEQFF
TRBD1	TRBJ1-4	NA	TRBV24-1	TGTGCCACCAGTGACGGACAGGGAGAAAAACTGTTTTTT	CATSDGQGEKLFF
TRBD2	TRBJ2-7	NA	TRBV10-3	TGTGCCATCAGTGAGACTAGCGACTCCTACGAGCAGTACTTC	CAISETSDSYEQYF
NA	TRBJ1-2	NA	TRBV27	TGTGCCAGCAGTTCTGACAGGACCAACTATGGCTACACCTTC	CASSSDRTNYGYTF
NA	TRBJ1-1	NA	TRBV6-2/TRBV6-3	TGTGCCAGCAGTAACCCAAGGAGGGGTCGGACTGAAGCTTTCTTT	CASSNPRRGRTEAFF
TRBD2	TRBJ2-1	NA	TRBV7-2	TGTGCCAGCAGCTTAGCGTTTGGCGGGGGGTACAATGAGCAGTTCTTC	CASSLAFGGGYNEQFF
NA	TRBJ1-6	few	TRBV3-1/TRBV3-2	TGTGCCAGCAGCCAAGTATTGGAGGCGAGTTCACCCCTCCACTTT	CASSQVLEASSPLHF
NA	TRBJ1-2	NA	TRBV2	TGTGCCAGCAGTCTGGCGACAGGAAACGAGGGAGGCTACACCTTC	CASSLATGNEGGYTF
NA	TRBJ2-2	few	TRBV7-9	TGTGCCAGCAGCTTATCCAGGACGAACACCGGGGAGCTGTTTTTT	CASSLSRTNTGELFF
TRBD1	TRBJ1-1	NA	TRBV6-5	TGTGCCAGCAGTACTCAGGGGGCAGACACTGAAGCTTTCTTT	CASSTQGADTEAFF
TRBD2	TRBJ2-7	NA	TRBV6-5	TGTGCCAGCAGTTCGGCGGGACTACAATACGAGCAGTACTTC	CASSSAGLQYEQYF
NA	TRBJ2-2	NA	TRBV7-2	TGTGCCAGCAGCTTACTTATCACGGCCGGGGAGCTGTTTTTT	CASSLLITAGELFF
NA	TRBJ2-1	NA	TRBV7-8	TGTGCCAGCAGCCCCCCAGGGTATTACAATGAGCAGTTCTTC	CASSPPGYYNEQFF
NA	TRBJ2-7	once	TRBV11-2	TGTGCCAGCAGCCCCGACCTAAACCGAGGCGAGCAGTACTTC	CASSPDLNRGEQYF
TRBD2	TRBJ2-3	NA	TRBV13	TGTGCCAGCAGCAGCGACGCGGGGGACGTTAGCACAGATACGCAGTATTTT	CASSSDAGDVSTDTQYF
TRBD1	TRBJ1-1	NA	TRBV19	TGTGCCAGTAGTACTGGACAGGGTATAACGAACACTGAAGCTTTCTTT	CASSTGQGITNTEAFF
NA	TRBJ1-4	NA	TRBV7-6	TGTGCCAGCAGCCCTACCCTTAATGAAAAACTGTTTTTT	CASSPTLNEKLFF
TRBD1	TRBJ1-5	few	TRBV9	TGTGCCAGCAGCGTTGGGACAGGGGGCAGTCAGCCCCAGCATTTT	CASSVGTGGSQPQHF
TRBD1	TRBJ1-2	NA	TRBV3-1/TRBV3-2	TGTGCCAGCAGCCAAGATATGGCAGGGGGTTTGGCTAACTATGGCTACACCTTC	CASSQDMAGGLANYGYTF
NA	TRBJ2-5	NA	TRBV30	TGTGCCTGGAGTAGTCAGGGCGGATTGACCCAGTACTTC	CAWSSQGGLTQYF
TRBD2	TRBJ2-3	NA	TRBV3-1/TRBV3-2	TGTGCCAGCAGCCAAGGGCGGGGGGGTACAGATACGCAGTATTTT	CASSQGRGGTDTQYF
TRBD1	TRBJ1-5	NA	TRBV19	TGTGCCAGTAGTTTGACAGGGGGCAATCAGCCCCAGCATTTT	CASSLTGGNQPQHF
NA	TRBJ2-1	NA	TRBV4-3	TGCGCCAGCAGCACCCTTGCCAGCGGCCTGTACAATGAGCAGTTCTTC	CASSTLASGLYNEQFF
TRBD1	TRBJ1-2	NA	TRBV4-3	TGCGCCAGCACCATTATCCGGGGAGACAGGGCTGGCTACACCTTC	CASTIIRGDRAGYTF